The source of this T cell receptor (beta chain) is a study of cytomegalovirus exposure and HLA in healthy donors. The PCR contained 60 Vbeta and 13 Jbeta primers. Profiled with immunoSEQ multiplex PCR; TCRdb holds only in-frame clones, not every one. The table includes approximately 170,000 clones, approximately 79% detected once. Trimming removed 5 bases from V and 6 bases from J; junction bases left unmatched: 5. Germline CDR1 MDHEN, CDR2 SYDVKM. The CDR3 has 14 amino acids. This clonotype was obtained from a woman aged 18-30 years in good health and CMV-seronegative. V gene TRBV28 combines with J gene TRBJ2-3, with 10 bases matching TRBD2. The sample taken for sequencing was PBMCs. CDR3 amino acids: CASSQAGLADTQYF. CDR3 in DNA: TGTGCCAGCAGTCAGGCGGGACTAGCGGATACGCAGTATTTT.